The clone carrying this T cell receptor beta chain has only a few counts. Its antigen is as yet unknown. The missing CDR3 end, 3 residues past where the read stops, is filled in from the germline J gene. Patients and controls were mostly of Caucasian heritage. The protocol was immunoSEQ multiplex PCR, while the TCRdb copy is restricted to in-frame clones and leaves out a portion. The specimen has about 19,000 clones, none found just once. The CDR3 extends over 15 amino acids. V dropped 4 bases and J dropped 6 bases, with 19 bases sitting between them. The germline V gene encodes CDR1 SGHDT and CDR2 YYEEEE. This entry is derived from a study of T cell clonality in common variable immunodeficiency. Whole-study results and caveats: In common variable immunodeficiency, TCR beta chains reportedly carried fewer deletions and N-nucleotide insertions. Fewer TCRbeta clones were shared among CVID subjects than controls.

The chain uses TRBV5-6 and TRBJ1-2; weak D call: TRBD1 (5 bases). The sequence was collected from a human donor with common variable immunodeficiency. Source material: peripheral blood mononuclear cells. Incomplete CDR3 DNA: TGTGCCAGCAGCGTCCTAGGGGAACTTTTGCATGGC. Translation gives CASSVLGELLHG. The whole CDR3 region reads CASSVLGELLHGYTF.